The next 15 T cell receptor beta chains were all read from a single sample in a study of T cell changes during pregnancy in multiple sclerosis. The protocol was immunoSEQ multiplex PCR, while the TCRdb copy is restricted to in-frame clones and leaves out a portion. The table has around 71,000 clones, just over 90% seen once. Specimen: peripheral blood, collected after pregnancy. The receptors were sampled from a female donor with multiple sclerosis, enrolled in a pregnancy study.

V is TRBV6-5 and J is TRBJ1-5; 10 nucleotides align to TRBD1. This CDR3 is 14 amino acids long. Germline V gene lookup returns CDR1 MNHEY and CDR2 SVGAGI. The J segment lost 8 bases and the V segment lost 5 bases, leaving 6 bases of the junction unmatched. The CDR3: CASSRGQGREPQHF. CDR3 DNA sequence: TGTGCCAGCAGTAGGGGACAGGGGCGGGAGCCCCAGCATTTT.

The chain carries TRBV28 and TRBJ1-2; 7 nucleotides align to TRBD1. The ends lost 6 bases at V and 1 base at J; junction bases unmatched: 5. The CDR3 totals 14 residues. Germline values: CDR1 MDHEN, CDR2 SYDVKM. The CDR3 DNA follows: TGTGCCAGCAGCACAGGGGAACTTAACTATGGCTACACCTTC. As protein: CASSTGELNYGYTF.

The CDR3 sequence is CASSPFGTSMDEQFF. The DNA for the CDR3 is TGTGCCAGCAGCCCATTTGGGACTAGCATGGATGAGCAGTTCTTC. This rearrangement joins TRBV11-2 to TRBJ2-1; 9 bases are a match to TRBD2. Germline CDR1 reads SGHAT; CDR2 reads FQNNGV. This CDR3 has 15 amino acids. With V trimmed by 5 bases and J by 8 bases, 10 bases remained unmatched.

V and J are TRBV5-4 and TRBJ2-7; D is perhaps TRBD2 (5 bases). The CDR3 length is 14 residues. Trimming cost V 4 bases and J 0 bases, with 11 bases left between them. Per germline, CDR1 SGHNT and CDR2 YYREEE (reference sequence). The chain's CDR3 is CASSHLGSSYEQYF. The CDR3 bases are TGTGCCAGCAGCCACTTAGGGAGCTCCTACGAGCAGTACTTC.

CDR3 residues: CASSPTTGYHGYTF. The CDR3 region has the DNA TGTGCCAGCTCACCGACTACAGGGTACCATGGCTACACCTTC. V usage is TRBV18 and J usage is TRBJ1-2; possible D gene TRBD1, 6 bases. The CDR3 loop spans 14 amino acids. Per the germline V gene, CDR1 is KGHSH and CDR2 is LQKENI. Trimming shortened V by 3 bases and J by 6 bases, and 14 bases separated the two germline ends.

The CDR3 DNA reads as TGTGCCAGCAGTTACCCCGGGACTAGCGGCCCCTACGAGCAGTACTTC. Translated, it gives CASSYPGTSGPYEQYF. The chain combines TRBV6-5 with TRBJ2-7; the match to TRBD2 covers 11 bases. This CDR3 comprises 16 residues. Looked up from germline, CDR1 is MNHEY and CDR2 is SVGAGI. Germline trimming cut 2 bases from V and 2 bases from J; bases unmatched to any gene: 5.

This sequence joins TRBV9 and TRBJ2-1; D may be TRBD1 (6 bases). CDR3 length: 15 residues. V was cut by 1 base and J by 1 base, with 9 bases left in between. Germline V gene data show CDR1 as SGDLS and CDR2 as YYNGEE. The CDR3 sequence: CASSVSTGSYNEQFF. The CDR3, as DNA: TGTGCCAGCAGCGTATCTACAGGGTCCTACAATGAGCAGTTCTTC.

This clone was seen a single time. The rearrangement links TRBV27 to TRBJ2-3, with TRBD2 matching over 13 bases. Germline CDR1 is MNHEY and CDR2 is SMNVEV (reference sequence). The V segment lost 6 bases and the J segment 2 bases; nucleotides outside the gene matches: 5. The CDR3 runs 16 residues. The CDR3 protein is CASSRTSGGYTDTQYF. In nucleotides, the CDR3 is TGTGCCAGCAGCCGGACTAGCGGGGGCTACACAGATACGCAGTATTTT.

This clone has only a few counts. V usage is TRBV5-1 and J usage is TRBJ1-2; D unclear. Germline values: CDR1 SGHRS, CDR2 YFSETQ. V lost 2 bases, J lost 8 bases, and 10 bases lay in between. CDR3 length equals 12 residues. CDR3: CASSFSGGGYTF. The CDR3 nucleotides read TGCGCCAGCAGCTTTTCGGGAGGAGGCTACACCTTC.

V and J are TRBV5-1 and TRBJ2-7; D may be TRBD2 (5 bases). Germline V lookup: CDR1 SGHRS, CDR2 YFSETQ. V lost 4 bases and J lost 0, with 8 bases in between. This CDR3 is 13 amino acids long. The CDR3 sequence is CASSPGSSYEQYF. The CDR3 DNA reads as TGCGCCAGCAGCCCGGGGAGCTCCTACGAGCAGTACTTC.

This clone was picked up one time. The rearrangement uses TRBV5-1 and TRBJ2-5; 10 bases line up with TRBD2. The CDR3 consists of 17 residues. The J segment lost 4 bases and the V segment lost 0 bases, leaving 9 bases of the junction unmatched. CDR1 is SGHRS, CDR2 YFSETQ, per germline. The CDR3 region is CASSLDPSSGGTETQYF. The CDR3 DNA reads TGCGCCAGCAGCTTGGACCCTAGTAGCGGGGGGACAGAGACCCAGTACTTC.

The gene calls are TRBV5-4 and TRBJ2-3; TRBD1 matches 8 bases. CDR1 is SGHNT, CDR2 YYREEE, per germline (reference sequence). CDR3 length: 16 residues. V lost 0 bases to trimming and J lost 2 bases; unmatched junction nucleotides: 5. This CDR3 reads CASSLVPGGTTDTQYF. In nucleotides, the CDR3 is TGTGCCAGCAGCTTGGTACCAGGGGGCACCACAGATACGCAGTATTTT.

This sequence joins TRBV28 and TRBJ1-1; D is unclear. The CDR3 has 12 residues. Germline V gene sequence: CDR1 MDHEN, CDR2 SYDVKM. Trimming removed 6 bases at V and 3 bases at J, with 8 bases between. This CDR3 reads CASRLTHTEAFF. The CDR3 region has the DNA TGTGCCAGCAGGCTGACACACACTGAAGCTTTCTTT.

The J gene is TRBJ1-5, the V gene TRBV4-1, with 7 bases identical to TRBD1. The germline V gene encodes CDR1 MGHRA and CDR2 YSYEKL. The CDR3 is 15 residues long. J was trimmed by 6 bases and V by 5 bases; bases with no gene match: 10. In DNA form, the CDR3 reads TGCGCCAGCAGCGAACAGGGGACCGATATTCAGCCCCAGCATTTT. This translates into CASSEQGTDIQPQHF.

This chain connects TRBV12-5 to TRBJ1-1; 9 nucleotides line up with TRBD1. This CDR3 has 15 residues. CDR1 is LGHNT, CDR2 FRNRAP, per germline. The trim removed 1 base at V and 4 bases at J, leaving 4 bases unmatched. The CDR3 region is CASGLDLTGGTEAFF. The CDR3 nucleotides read TGTGCTAGTGGTTTGGACCTGACAGGGGGCACTGAAGCTTTCTTT.